The rows below give T cell receptor beta chains drawn from one sample of a study of T cells after yellow fever vaccination. TCRdb reanalysed the 5' RACE reads using MiXCR and keeps one entry per CDR3 protein. The table lists a few hundred thousand distinct CDR3 sequences, less than 7.5% of them singletons, with roughly 1% in the top ten. The material was CD4+ T cells sorted from PBMCs, obtained on the day of the yellow fever booster vaccination. The receptors derive from a man younger than 45 who received the YFV17D yellow fever vaccine. Each CDR3 is given with its conserved first and last residue. The D gene is left open where the match is weak. Size is omitted from some rows. Given values are once, few, many or a class for expanded clones.

J | size | V | D | CDR3 | DNA
TRBJ1-6 | - | TRBV27 | - | CASSSPRGQNSPLHF | TGTGCCAGCAGTTCCCCTCGGGGGCAAAATTCACCCCTCCACTTT
TRBJ2-3 | few | TRBV7-7 | TRBD2 | CASSSGLAGGKTGHDTQYF | TGTGCTAGCAGCTCGGGACTAGCGGGAGGAAAGACCGGGCACGATACGCAGTATTTT
TRBJ2-7 | many | TRBV6-6 | TRBD1 | CASRQGQNYEQYF | TGTGCCAGCAGACAGGGACAGAACTACGAGCAGTACTTC
TRBJ2-3 | - | TRBV20-1 | - | CSAESLSTDTQYF | TGCAGTGCAGAGAGTCTCAGCACAGATACGCAGTATTTT
TRBJ1-2 | - | TRBV10-3 | - | CAISESAVGYTF | TGTGCCATCAGTGAGTCTGCCGTCGGCTACACCTTC
TRBJ2-1 | few | TRBV12-3/TRBV12-4 | - | CASSLRRVDEQFF | TGTGCCAGCAGCCTACGGAGGGTTGATGAGCAGTTCTTC
TRBJ2-2 | many | TRBV5-1 | - | CASSLKATGLGAGELFF | TGCGCCAGCAGCTTGAAGGCAACCGGGTTAGGTGCCGGGGAGCTGTTTTTT
TRBJ2-7 | - | TRBV5-6 | - | CASSFQPADREQYF | TGTGCCAGCAGCTTTCAGCCGGCTGACCGCGAGCAGTACTTC
TRBJ2-3 | - | TRBV27 | - | CASSLSSRFGTQYF | TGTGCCAGCAGTTTATCTTCTAGATTCGGTACGCAGTATTTT
TRBJ2-4 | few | TRBV13 | TRBD2 | CASSFNRLALNIQYF | TGTGCCAGCAGCTTTAATCGACTAGCGCTAAACATTCAGTACTTC
TRBJ1-5 | - | TRBV18 | - | CASSPTTLDQPQHF | TGTGCCAGCTCACCGACAACTCTGGATCAGCCCCAGCATTTT
TRBJ2-1 | many | TRBV12-3/TRBV12-4 | - | CASSLGRAREQFF | TGTGCCAGCAGTTTAGGTAGGGCAAGGGAGCAGTTCTTC
TRBJ2-1 | many | TRBV7-2 | - | CASSLVSGGFYNEQFF | TGTGCCAGCAGCTTAGTCTCTGGGGGCTTCTACAATGAGCAGTTCTTC
TRBJ1-5 | few | TRBV6-5 | - | CASSYGLMGRRHQPQHF | TGTGCCAGCAGTTACGGGCTTATGGGCAGAAGACATCAGCCCCAGCATTTT
TRBJ2-3 | - | TRBV14 | - | CASSQDRGTSRTDTQYF | TGTGCCAGCAGCCAAGATCGCGGGACCTCTCGAACAGATACGCAGTATTTT
TRBJ2-4 | few | TRBV5-8 | - | CASSSRGGRSDIQYF | TGTGCCAGCAGCTCCAGGGGGGGTCGATCGGACATTCAGTACTTC
TRBJ2-1 | - | TRBV7-9 | - | CASSLASGGAYNEQFF | TGTGCCAGCAGCTTAGCGTCTGGGGGAGCGTACAATGAGCAGTTCTTC